The source of this T cell receptor (beta chain) is a study of T cell responses to AZD1222 COVID-19 vaccine. Study at large: Pooling covered second doses at about 4 or about 12 weeks.

The germline gives CDR1 SGHRS, CDR2 YFSETQ. The CDR3 spans 12 residues. Trimming left V 2 bases short and J 3 bases short, with 5 bases between. For this clone: Antigen specificity is unknown.

Study-level points and caveats: Donor demographics were predominantly white British with a female majority; clonal diversity may be underestimated. Repertoires in all cases were sampled only once the peak T cell response had passed.

Measured with immunoSEQ multiplex PCR; TCRdb has only the in-frame clones, and not every one. The data show approximately 98,000 clones, about 82% seen once. This sample comprised peripheral blood, obtained on day 0 of AZD1222 vaccination. The chain combines TRBV5-1 with TRBJ1-1, with D unclear. This TCR was recovered from an adult in good health. The CDR3 loop reads CASSFGDTEAFF. The CDR3 region has the DNA TGCGCCAGCAGCTTTGGGGACACTGAAGCTTTCTTT.